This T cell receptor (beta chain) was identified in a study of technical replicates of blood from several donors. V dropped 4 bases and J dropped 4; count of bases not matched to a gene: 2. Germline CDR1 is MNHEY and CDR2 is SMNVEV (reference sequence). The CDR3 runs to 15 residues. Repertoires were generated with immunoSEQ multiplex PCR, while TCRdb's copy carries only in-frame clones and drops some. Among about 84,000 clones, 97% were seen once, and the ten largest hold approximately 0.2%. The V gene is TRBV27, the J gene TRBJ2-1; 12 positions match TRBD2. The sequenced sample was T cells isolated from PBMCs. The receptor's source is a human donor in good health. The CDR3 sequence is CASSSGTSGYNEQFF. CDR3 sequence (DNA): TGTGCCAGCAGTTCCGGGACTAGCGGGTACAATGAGCAGTTCTTC.